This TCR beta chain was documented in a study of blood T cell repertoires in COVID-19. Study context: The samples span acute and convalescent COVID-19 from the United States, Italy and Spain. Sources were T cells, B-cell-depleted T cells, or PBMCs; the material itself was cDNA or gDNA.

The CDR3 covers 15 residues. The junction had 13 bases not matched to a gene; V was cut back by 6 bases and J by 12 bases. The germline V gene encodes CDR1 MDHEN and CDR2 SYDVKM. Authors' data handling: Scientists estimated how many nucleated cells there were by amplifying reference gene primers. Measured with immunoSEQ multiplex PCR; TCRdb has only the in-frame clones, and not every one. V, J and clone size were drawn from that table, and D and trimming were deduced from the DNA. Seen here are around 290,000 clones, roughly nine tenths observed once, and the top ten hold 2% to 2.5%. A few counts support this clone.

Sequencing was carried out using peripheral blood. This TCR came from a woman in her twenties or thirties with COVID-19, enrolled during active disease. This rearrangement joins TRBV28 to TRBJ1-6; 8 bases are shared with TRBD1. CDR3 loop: CASSRYGTGGGPLHF. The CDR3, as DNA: TGTGCCAGCAGCCGGTACGGGACAGGTGGAGGACCCCTCCACTTT.